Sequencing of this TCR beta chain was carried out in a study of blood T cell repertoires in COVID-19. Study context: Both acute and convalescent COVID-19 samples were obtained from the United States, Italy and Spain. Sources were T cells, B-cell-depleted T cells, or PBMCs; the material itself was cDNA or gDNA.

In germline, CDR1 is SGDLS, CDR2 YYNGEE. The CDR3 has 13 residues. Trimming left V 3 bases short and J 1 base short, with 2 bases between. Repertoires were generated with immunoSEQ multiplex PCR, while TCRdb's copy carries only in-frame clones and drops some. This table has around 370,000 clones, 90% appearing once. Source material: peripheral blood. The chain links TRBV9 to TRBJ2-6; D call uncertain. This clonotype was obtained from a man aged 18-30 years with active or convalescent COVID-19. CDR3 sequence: CASSASGANVLTF. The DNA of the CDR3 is TGTGCCAGCAGCGCTTCTGGGGCCAACGTCCTGACTTTC.